This TCR beta chain was sequenced for a study of T cells in Graves' hyperthyroidism and ophthalmopathy. There are 16 residues in the CDR3. Germline V gene lookup returns CDR1 MNHNS and CDR2 SASEGT. V was clipped by 6 bases and J by 5 bases; unmatched bases: 8. For this clonotype: Its antigen is undetermined.

Study observations and caveats: Most expanded thyroid clonotypes above 0.001 also appeared in blood.

Researchers amplified the TCR beta CDR3 regions from RNA transcripts. Researchers ran a first-round RT-PCR on the TCR CDR3 using the HTBI primer set. Each CDR3 protein gets one entry after TCRdb re-called the multiplex PCR reads with MiXCR. Of 490,000 or so distinct CDR3 sequences in the sample, approximately 22% were seen once. The V call is TRBV6-1, the J call TRBJ2-6; 9 bases match TRBD1. The receptor's source is a woman aged 70-85 years with Graves' ophthalmopathy. Sequencing input: blood. The CDR3 loop is CASRLKGQGRANVLTF. The CDR3 DNA follows: TGTGCCAGCAGGCTTAAGGGACAGGGAAGGGCCAACGTCCTGACTTTC.